Only a few counts were recorded for the clone carrying this TCR beta chain. What it binds is unknown. These data originate in a study of T-cell memory formation after mild COVID-19. General study results and limits: A balance of CD4 and CD8 characterized clones contracting day 15 to 85, whereas later expanders leaned CD4+. Nothing showed for sure that second-wave clones peaking on day 37 were SARS-CoV-2 specific. Memory from before infection featured some responding clones, which suggests cross-reactive memory joined.

MiXCR, applied by TCRdb to the 5' RACE reads, yields one record per CDR3 protein. The table has around 440,000 distinct CDR3 sequences, 15% to 20% seen once; the top ten hold roughly an eighth. The CDR3 spans 16 residues. From germline, CDR1 is LGHNA and CDR2 YNFKEQ. V was pared by 1 base and J by 0 bases, with 5 bases of the junction left unmatched. The sequencing sample was made of PBMCs or a T cell subset sorted from them (not recorded which). The source is an adult woman who had mild COVID-19 (a few samples of this study predate the infection). Cell type and time point are not known. The chain combines TRBV4-2 with TRBJ2-7; 8 bases align to TRBD2. CDR3: CASSQVGGGFSYEQYF. For the CDR3, the DNA is TGTGCCAGCAGCCAAGTAGGCGGGGGGTTCTCCTACGAGCAGTACTTC.